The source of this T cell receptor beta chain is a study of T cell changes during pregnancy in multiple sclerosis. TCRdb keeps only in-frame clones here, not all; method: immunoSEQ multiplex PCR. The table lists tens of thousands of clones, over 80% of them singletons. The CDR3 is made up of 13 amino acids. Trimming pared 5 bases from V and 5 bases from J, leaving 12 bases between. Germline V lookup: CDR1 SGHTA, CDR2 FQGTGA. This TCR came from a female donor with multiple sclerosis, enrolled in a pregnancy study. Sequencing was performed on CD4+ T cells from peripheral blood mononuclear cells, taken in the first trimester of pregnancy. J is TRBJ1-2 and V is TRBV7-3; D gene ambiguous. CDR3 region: CASSGDRLYGYTF. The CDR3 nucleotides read TGTGCCAGCAGCGGCGACCGACTTTATGGCTACACCTTC. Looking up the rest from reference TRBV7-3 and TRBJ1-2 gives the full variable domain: GAGVSQTPSNKVTEKGKYVELRCDPISGHTALYWYRQSLGQGPEFLIYFQGTGAADDSGLPNDRFFAVRPEGSVSTLKIQRTERGDSAVYLCASSGDRLYGYTFGSGTRLTVV.